The text below deals with one TCR beta chain. Recovery meant two consecutive negative NP/OP PCR tests, professional clearance, or resolved symptoms. In the authors' methods: Amplification from reference gene primers served as the basis for estimated nucleated cell counts. Using immunoSEQ multiplex PCR, the repertoire was profiled, and TCRdb retains in-frame clones only, with some absent. For V, J and clone size, that table is used; D and trimming come from the DNA. The data hold about 430,000 clones, with 85% to 90% observed a single time. The sample is drawn from a study of blood T cell repertoires in COVID-19. Overall study context: The United States, Italy and Spain provided the acute and convalescent COVID-19 samples. Sample material is recorded as cDNA or gDNA derived from T cells, B-cell-depleted T cells, or PBMCs.

Trimming cost V 7 bases and J 5 bases; bases outside gene matches: 10. This CDR3 has 15 amino acids. The germline gives CDR1 SGDLS, CDR2 YYNGEE. The V gene is TRBV9, the J gene TRBJ2-7; TRBD2 agrees at 12 bases. The source material was PBMCs or T cells enriched from blood (not recorded which). The receptor was derived from a man aged 30 to 45 who had recovered from COVID-19. The CDR3, as DNA: TGTGCCAGCGCCCCCTGGACTAGCGGGGTTCACGAGCAGTACTTC. Translation: CASAPWTSGVHEQYF.